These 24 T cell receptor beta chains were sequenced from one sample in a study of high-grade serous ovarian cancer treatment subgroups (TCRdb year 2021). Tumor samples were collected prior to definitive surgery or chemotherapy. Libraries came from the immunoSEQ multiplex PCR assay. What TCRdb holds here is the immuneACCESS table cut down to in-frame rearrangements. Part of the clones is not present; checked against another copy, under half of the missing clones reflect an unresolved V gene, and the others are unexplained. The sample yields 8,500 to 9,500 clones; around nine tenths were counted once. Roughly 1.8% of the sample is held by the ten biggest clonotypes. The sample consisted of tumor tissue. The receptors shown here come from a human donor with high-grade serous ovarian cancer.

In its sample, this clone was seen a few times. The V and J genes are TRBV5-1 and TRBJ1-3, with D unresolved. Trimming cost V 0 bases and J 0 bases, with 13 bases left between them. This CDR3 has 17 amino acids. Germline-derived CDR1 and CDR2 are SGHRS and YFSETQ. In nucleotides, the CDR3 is TGCGCCAGCAGCTTGGAATTCACGGTGAGCTCTGGAAACACCATATATTTT. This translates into CASSLEFTVSSGNTIYF. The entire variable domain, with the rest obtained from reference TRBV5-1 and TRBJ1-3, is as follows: KAGVTQTPRYLIKTRGQQVTLSCSPISGHRSVSWYQQTPGQGLQFLFEYFSETQRNKGNFPGRFSGRQFSNSRSEMNVSTLELGDSALYLCASSLEFTVSSGNTIYFGEGSWLTVV.

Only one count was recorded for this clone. CDR3: CASSPGGNTEAFF. CDR3 bases: TGTGCCAGCAGCCCGGGGGGAAACACTGAAGCTTTCTTT. This chain joins TRBV6-1 and TRBJ1-1; tentatively, D is TRBD1 (5 bases). Germline V CDR1 and CDR2: MNHNS, SASEGT. Trimming shortened V by 6 bases and J by 2 bases, and 10 bases separated the two germline ends. The CDR3 loop spans 13 amino acids.

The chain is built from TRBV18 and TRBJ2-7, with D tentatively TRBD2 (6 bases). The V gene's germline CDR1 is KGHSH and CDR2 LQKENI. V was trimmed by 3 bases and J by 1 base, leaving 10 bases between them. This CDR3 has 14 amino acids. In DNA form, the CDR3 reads TGTGCCAGCTCACCGGGGGGAAGGTCCTACGAGCAGTACTTC. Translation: CASSPGGRSYEQYF. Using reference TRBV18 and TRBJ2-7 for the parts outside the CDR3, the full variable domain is NAGVMQNPRHLVRRRGQEARLRCSPMKGHSHVYWYRQLPEEGLKFMVYLQKENIIDESGMPKERFSAEFPKEGPSILRIQQVVRGDSAAYFCASSPGGRSYEQYFGPGTRLTVT.

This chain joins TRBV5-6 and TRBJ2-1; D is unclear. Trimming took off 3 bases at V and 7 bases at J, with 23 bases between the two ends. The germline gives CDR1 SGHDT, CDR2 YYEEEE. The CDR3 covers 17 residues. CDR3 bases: TGTGCCAGCAGCTACCGACCGTCCGGGTGGGTGGCGAATGAGCAGTTCTTC. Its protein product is CASSYRPSGWVANEQFF.

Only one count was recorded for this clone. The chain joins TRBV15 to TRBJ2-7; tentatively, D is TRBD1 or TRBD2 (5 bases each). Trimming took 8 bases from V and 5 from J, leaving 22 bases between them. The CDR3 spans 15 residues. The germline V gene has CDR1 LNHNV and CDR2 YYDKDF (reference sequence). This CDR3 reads CATFSDGGLEDEQYF. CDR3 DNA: TGTGCCACCTTCTCGGATGGGGGATTGGAGGACGAGCAGTACTTC.

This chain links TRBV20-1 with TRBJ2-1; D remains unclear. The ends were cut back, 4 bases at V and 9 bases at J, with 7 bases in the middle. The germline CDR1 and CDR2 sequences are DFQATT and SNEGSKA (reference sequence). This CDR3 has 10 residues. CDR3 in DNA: TGCAGTGCTACACGCGGTGAGCAGTTCTTC. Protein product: CSATRGEQFF.

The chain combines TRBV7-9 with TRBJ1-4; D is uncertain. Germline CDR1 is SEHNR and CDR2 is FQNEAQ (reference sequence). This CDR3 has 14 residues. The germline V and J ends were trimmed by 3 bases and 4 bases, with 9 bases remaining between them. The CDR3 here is CASSFETVNEKLFF. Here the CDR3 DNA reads TGTGCCAGCAGCTTCGAAACAGTTAATGAAAAACTGTTTTTT.

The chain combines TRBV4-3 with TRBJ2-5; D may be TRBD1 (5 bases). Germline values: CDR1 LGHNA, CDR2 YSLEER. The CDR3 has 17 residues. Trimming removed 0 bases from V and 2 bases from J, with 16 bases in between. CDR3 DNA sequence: TGCGCCAGCAGCCAAGATCCAGGGCCACTCGGGCAAGAGACCCAGTACTTC. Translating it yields CASSQDPGPLGQETQYF.

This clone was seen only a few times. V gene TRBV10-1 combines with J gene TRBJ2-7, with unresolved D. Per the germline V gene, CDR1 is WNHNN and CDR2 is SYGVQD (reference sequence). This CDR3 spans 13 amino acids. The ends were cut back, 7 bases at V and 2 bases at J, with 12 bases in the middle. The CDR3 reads CASMVGPTYEQYF. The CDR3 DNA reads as TGCGCCAGCATGGTAGGGCCCACCTACGAGCAGTACTTC.

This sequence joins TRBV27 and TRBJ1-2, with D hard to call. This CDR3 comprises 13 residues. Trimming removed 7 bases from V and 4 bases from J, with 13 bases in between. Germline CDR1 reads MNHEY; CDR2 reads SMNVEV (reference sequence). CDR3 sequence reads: CASTRAGSYGYTF. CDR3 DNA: TGTGCCAGCACGAGAGCTGGAAGCTATGGCTACACCTTC.

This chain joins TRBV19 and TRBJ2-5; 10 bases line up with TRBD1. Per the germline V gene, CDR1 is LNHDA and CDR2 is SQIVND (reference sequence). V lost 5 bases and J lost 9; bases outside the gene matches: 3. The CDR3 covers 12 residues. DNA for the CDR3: TGTGCCAGTAGTCCAGGACAGGGGGCCCAGTACTTC. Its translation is CASSPGQGAQYF.

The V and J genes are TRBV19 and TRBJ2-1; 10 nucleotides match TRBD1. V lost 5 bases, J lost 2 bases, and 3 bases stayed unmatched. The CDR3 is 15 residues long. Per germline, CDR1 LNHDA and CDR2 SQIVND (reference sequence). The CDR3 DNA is TGTGCCAGTAGTCGACAGGGGGCGACCTACAATGAGCAGTTCTTC. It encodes CASSRQGATYNEQFF.

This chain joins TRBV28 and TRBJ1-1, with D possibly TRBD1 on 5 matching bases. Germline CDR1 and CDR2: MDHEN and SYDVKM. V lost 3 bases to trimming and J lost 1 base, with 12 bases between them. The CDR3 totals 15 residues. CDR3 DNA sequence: TGTGCCAGCAGTTTTATGCTCAGGGAGAACACTGAAGCTTTCTTT. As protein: CASSFMLRENTEAFF. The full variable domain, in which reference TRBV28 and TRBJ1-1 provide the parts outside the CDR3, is DVKVTQSSRYLVKRTGEKVFLECVQDMDHENMFWYRQDPGLGLRLIYFSYDVKMKEKGDIPEGYSVSREKKERFSLILESASTNQTSMYLCASSFMLRENTEAFFGQGTRLTVV.

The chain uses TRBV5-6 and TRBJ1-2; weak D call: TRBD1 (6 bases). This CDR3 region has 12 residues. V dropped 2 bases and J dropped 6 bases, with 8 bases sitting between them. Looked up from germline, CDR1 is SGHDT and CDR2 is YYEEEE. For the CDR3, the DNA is TGTGCCAGCAGCTTTCAGGGGCATGGCTACACCTTC. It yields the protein CASSFQGHGYTF. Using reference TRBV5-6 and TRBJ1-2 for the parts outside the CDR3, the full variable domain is DAGVTQSPTHLIKTRGQQVTLRCSPKSGHDTVSWYQQALGQGPQFIFQYYEEEERQRGNFPDRFSGHQFPNYSSELNVNALLLGDSALYLCASSFQGHGYTFGSGTRLTVV.

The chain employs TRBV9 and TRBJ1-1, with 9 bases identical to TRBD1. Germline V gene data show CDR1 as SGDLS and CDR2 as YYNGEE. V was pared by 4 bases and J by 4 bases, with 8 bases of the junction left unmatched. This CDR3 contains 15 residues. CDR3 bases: TGTGCCAGCAGCCCCAGGGACAGGGAGGCCACTGAAGCTTTCTTT. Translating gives CASSPRDREATEAFF.

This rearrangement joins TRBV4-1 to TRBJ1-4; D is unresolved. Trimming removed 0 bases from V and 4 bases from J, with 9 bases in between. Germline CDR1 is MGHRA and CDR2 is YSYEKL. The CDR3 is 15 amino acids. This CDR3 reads CASSQDRAFNEKLFF. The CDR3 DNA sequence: TGCGCCAGCAGCCAAGATCGTGCATTTAATGAAAAACTGTTTTTT.

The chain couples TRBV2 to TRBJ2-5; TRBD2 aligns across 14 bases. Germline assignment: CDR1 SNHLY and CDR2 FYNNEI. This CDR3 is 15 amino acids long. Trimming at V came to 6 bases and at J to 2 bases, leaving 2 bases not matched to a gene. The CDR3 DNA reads TGTGCCAGCAGGAGACTAGCGGGGGGGCAAGAGACCCAGTACTTC. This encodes CASRRLAGGQETQYF.

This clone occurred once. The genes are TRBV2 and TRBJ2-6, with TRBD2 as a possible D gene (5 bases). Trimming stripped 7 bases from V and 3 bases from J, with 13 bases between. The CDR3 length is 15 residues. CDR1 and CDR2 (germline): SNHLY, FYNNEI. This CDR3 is CASTERGFGANVLTF. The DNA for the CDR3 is TGTGCCAGCACCGAACGAGGGTTTGGGGCCAACGTCCTGACTTTC.

As DNA, the CDR3 is TGTGCCAGCAGTGAATCAAGCCCGTGGTATGAAAAACTGTTTTTT. Translating gives CASSESSPWYEKLFF. This chain connects TRBV6-1 to TRBJ1-4; D not resolved. Germline V gene sequence: CDR1 MNHNS, CDR2 SASEGT. CDR3 length: 15 amino acids. V was cut by 2 bases and J by 6 bases, with 13 bases left in between.

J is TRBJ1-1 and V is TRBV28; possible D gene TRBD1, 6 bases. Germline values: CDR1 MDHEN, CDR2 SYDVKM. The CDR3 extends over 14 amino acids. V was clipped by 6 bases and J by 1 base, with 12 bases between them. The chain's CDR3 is CASRKGEGNTEAFF. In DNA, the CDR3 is TGTGCCAGCAGAAAGGGGGAAGGGAACACTGAAGCTTTCTTT.

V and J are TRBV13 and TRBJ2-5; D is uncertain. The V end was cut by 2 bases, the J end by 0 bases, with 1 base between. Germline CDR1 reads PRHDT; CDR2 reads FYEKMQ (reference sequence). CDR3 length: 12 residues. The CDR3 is CASSLYQETQYF. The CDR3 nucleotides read TGTGCCAGCAGCTTATACCAAGAGACCCAGTACTTC.

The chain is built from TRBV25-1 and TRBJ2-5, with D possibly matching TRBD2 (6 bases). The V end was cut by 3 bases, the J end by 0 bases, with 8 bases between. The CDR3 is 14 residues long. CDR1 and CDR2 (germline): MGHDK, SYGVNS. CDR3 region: CASSERGHQETQYF. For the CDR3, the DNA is TGTGCCAGCAGTGAGCGGGGACACCAAGAGACCCAGTACTTC.

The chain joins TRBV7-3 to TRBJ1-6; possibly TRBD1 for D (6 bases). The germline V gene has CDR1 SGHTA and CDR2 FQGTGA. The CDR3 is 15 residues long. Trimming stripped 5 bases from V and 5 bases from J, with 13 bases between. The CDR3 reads CASSPEGGHNSPLHF. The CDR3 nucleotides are TGTGCCAGCAGCCCTGAGGGGGGGCATAATTCACCCCTCCACTTT.

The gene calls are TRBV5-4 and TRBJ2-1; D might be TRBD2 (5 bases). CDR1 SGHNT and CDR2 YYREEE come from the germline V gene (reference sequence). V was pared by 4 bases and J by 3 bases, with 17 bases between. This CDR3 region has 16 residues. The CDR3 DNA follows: TGTGCCAGCAGCCTCCTTCCGGGGAACATCTACAATGAGCAGTTCTTC. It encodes CASSLLPGNIYNEQFF. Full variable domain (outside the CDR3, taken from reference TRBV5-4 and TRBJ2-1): ETGVTQSPTHLIKTRGQQVTLRCSSQSGHNTVSWYQQALGQGPQFIFQYYREEENGRGNFPPRFSGLQFPNYSSELNVNALELDDSALYLCASSLLPGNIYNEQFFGPGTRLTVL.